These 18 T cell receptor beta chains were sequenced from one sample in a study of control samples from healthy donors and cancer patients. Libraries were prepared by immunoSEQ multiplex PCR; TCRdb keeps only in-frame clonotypes and omits some of them. The sample records a few hundred thousand clones, approximately 90% being singletons. Specimen: PBMCs. The receptor set was obtained from a man aged 35 to 55 with head and neck cancer.

This clone was seen a single time. As DNA, the CDR3 is TGTGCCAGCCTCAGCGATAGGAATGAGCAGTTCTTC. It translates to CASLSDRNEQFF. The chain recombines TRBV11-2 with TRBJ2-1; D gene unclear. The CDR3 has 12 amino acids. Germline V gene lookup returns CDR1 SGHAT and CDR2 FQNNGV. The V end lost 8 bases, the J end lost 7 bases, and 12 bases lay between the germline ends.

The V gene is TRBV4-2, the J gene TRBJ2-3; 9 bases align to TRBD2. The germline CDR1 and CDR2 sequences are LGHNA and YNFKEQ. The CDR3 spans 15 residues. V lost 4 bases and J lost 0; bases outside the gene matches: 2. The CDR3: CASSRGGGSTDTQYF. Here the CDR3 DNA reads TGTGCCAGCAGCCGCGGGGGGGGGAGCACAGATACGCAGTATTTT.

The rearrangement joins TRBV6-5 to TRBJ2-7; TRBD1 matches at 7 bases. Trimming removed 4 bases from V and 3 bases from J; junction bases left unmatched: 12. CDR1 is MNHEY and CDR2 is SVGAGI in the germline V gene. The CDR3 is 16 amino acids. The CDR3 DNA reads TGTGCCAGCAGTTCCTCTCGTGGACAGGATCTCTACGAGCAGTACTTC. Its translation is CASSSSRGQDLYEQYF.

The CDR3 spells CASSEAWQTTDTQYF. CDR3 coding DNA: TGTGCCAGCAGTGAAGCCTGGCAGACCACAGATACGCAGTATTTT. The V call is TRBV6-1, the J call TRBJ2-3; D gene ambiguous. CDR3 length: 15 amino acids. Germline CDR1 is MNHNS and CDR2 is SASEGT. V was cut by 0 bases and J by 2 bases, with 9 bases left in between.

The V call is TRBV28, the J call TRBJ1-2; TRBD1 agrees at 7 bases. This CDR3 has 14 amino acids. The germline gives CDR1 MDHEN, CDR2 SYDVKM. Trimming cost V 7 bases and J 1 base; bases outside gene matches: 6. The CDR3, as DNA: TGTGCCAGCAAACAGGGACAGCTTAACTATGGCTACACCTTC. Amino acids: CASKQGQLNYGYTF.

Here the CDR3 DNA reads TGTGCCAGCAGTTCTAACAGGGGCGCCTTCTACAATGAGCAGTTCTTC. Protein: CASSSNRGAFYNEQFF. The chain carries TRBV6-5 and TRBJ2-1; 7 nucleotides align to TRBD1. Unmatched junction bases numbered 9, after V lost 4 bases and J lost 3 bases. The CDR3 extends over 16 amino acids. CDR1 is MNHEY and CDR2 is SVGAGI in the germline V gene.

In the case of this clone: The sample contains more than one DNA sequence encoding this CDR3. The chain combines TRBV7-2 with TRBJ1-1, with 7 bases fitting TRBD1. With 0 bases clipped from V and 1 base from J, the junction kept 2 bases outside the gene matches. Germline V gene lookup returns CDR1 SGHTA and CDR2 FQGNSA. The CDR3 has 15 amino acids. CDR3 sequence (DNA): TGTGCCAGCAGCTTAGCGGGGACAGAGAACACTGAAGCTTTCTTT. It translates to CASSLAGTENTEAFF.

This chain connects TRBV27 to TRBJ1-2; D may be TRBD1 (5 bases). The V gene lost 6 bases and the J gene lost 3 bases, with 11 bases spanning the gap. The germline V gene encodes CDR1 MNHEY and CDR2 SMNVEV (reference sequence). There are 13 residues in the CDR3. The CDR3 is CASSRERDYGYTF. As DNA, the CDR3 is TGTGCCAGCAGCAGGGAAAGGGACTATGGCTACACCTTC.

The chain employs TRBV5-6 and TRBJ2-7, with 9 bases fitting TRBD1. This CDR3 comprises 16 residues. V lost 3 bases and J lost 1; bases outside the gene matches: 8. Germline CDR1 and CDR2: SGHDT and YYEEEE. Written as DNA, the CDR3 is TGTGCCAGCAGCTCTCCCCGGGACAGGGCTTCCTACGAGCAGTACTTC. Protein product: CASSSPRDRASYEQYF.

The J gene is TRBJ1-6, the V gene TRBV5-6, with 7 bases matching TRBD1. Looked up from germline, CDR1 is SGHDT and CDR2 is YYEEEE. The CDR3 extends over 15 amino acids. V trimming: 5 bases; J trimming: 6 bases; junction bases outside the gene matches: 8. The CDR3 DNA follows: TGTGCCAGCAGTTCCGCTACAGGGGCTAATTCACCCCTCCACTTT. This encodes CASSSATGANSPLHF.

The genes are TRBV6-5 and TRBJ1-4, with 7 bases identical to TRBD1. There are 14 residues in the CDR3. From germline, CDR1 is MNHEY and CDR2 SVGAGI. After removal of 10 bases from V and 0 bases from J, the junction contained 5 bases not matched to a gene. The DNA of the CDR3 is TGTGCCACGGGACAGCTTGCAACTAATGAAAAACTGTTTTTT. Translated, it gives CATGQLATNEKLFF.

This sequence joins TRBV24-1 and TRBJ2-3, with 11 bases fitting TRBD1. The CDR3 is 17 amino acids. V was clipped by 5 bases and J by 2 bases; unmatched bases: 8. The germline CDR1 and CDR2 sequences are KGHDR and SFDVKD. The CDR3 DNA follows: TGTGCCACCAGTGGAACCAAGGGACAGGGGGACACAGATACGCAGTATTTT. This translates into CATSGTKGQGDTDTQYF.

The rearrangement uses TRBV9 and TRBJ2-3, with TRBD2 matching over 9 bases. The length of the CDR3 is 15 residues. Germline V gene sequence: CDR1 SGDLS, CDR2 YYNGEE. The V segment lost 3 bases and the J segment 7 bases; nucleotides outside the gene matches: 9. CDR3 bases: TGTGCCAGCAGCGCCACCCATAGCGGGGGTTATACGCAGTATTTT. Its translation is CASSATHSGGYTQYF.

The chain uses TRBV5-1 and TRBJ2-3; the match to TRBD2 covers 10 bases. CDR3 length: 13 residues. The germline CDR1 and CDR2 sequences are SGHRS and YFSETQ. V lost 7 bases, J lost 3 bases, and 2 bases stayed unmatched. DNA for the CDR3: TGCGCCAGCGCTAGCGGGGGAACAGATACGCAGTATTTT. Translated: CASASGGTDTQYF.

The CDR3 nucleotides read TGTGCCAGCAGCCAAGATTCGCTGGGCAGGGCCCCGCTGTTCTTT. Translating gives CASSQDSLGRAPLFF. This rearrangement joins TRBV3-1 (or the pseudogene TRBV3-2) to TRBJ1-1; possibly TRBD1 for D (5 bases). V was clipped by 0 bases and J by 14 bases, with 22 bases between them. CDR3 size: 15 residues. CDR1 and CDR2 from the germline V gene are LGHDT and YNNKEL (reference sequence).

The V call is TRBV3-1 (or the pseudogene TRBV3-2), the J call TRBJ2-7, with D unclear. This CDR3 spans 12 amino acids. The germline V and J ends were trimmed by 5 bases and 0 bases, with 5 bases remaining between them. From germline, CDR1 is LGHDT and CDR2 YNNKEL (reference sequence). The CDR3 region has the DNA TGTGCCAGCAGCTCTCTCTCCTACGAGCAGTACTTC. This translates into CASSSLSYEQYF.

The chain combines TRBV21-1 with TRBJ1-6; whether TRBD1, the table's D call, matches the DNA was not checked. TRBV21-1 has pseudogene status. The CDR3 contains 13 residues. The CDR3 reads CARRVPGASPLHF. In nucleotides, the CDR3 is TGTGCCCGTCGAGTTCCAGGGGCTTCACCCCTCCACTTT.

The rearrangement links TRBV24-1 to TRBJ2-1; 8 bases agree with TRBD2. Looked up from germline, CDR1 is KGHDR and CDR2 is SFDVKD. The CDR3 length is 18 residues. The V segment lost 4 bases and the J segment 6 bases; nucleotides outside the gene matches: 16. This chain's CDR3 is CATSDPSSGGAGGNEQFF. The CDR3 nucleotides read TGTGCCACCAGTGACCCCTCAAGCGGGGGCGCGGGAGGCAATGAGCAGTTCTTC.